This TCR beta chain came from a study of T cell repertoires in cytomegalovirus infection. TCRdb reprocessed the reads via MiXCR and lists one record per CDR3 protein. Altogether under 850,000 distinct CDR3 sequences are present, about 40% being singletons, with the ten largest covering under 3.5%. The trim removed 0 bases at V and 0 bases at J, leaving 2 bases unmatched. CDR3 length equals 14 residues. Germline CDR1 reads DFQATT; CDR2 reads SNEGSKA (reference sequence). This clonotype appeared a few times. The rearrangement uses TRBV20-1 and TRBJ2-7; 7 bases fit TRBD2. The sample taken for sequencing was PBMCs. This sequence was found in a human donor in good health (CMV status not recorded). Some clones in this sample may be carry-over from other donors' samples. CDR3 DNA sequence: TGCAGTGCTAGAGAGCCTAGCGGCTCCTACGAGCAGTACTTC. It yields the protein CSAREPSGSYEQYF.